The TCR beta chain under discussion was sequenced for a study of blood T cell repertoires in COVID-19. Study in general: The cDNA or gDNA used as material had been derived from T cells, B-cell-depleted T cells, or PBMCs.

Methods used by the authors: Reference gene primer amplification gave nucleated cell count estimates. Method: immunoSEQ multiplex PCR; TCRdb's copy keeps in-frame clones and lacks some. V, J and clone size reflect that table, while D and trimming were determined from the DNA. The sample yields fewer than 200,000 clones, around 80% seen once. Adults between roughly 18 and 89 years of age took part from 20 to 25 US areas. Donors were grouped by their self-reported clinical history. This CDR3 contains 14 residues. The germline V and J ends were trimmed by 7 bases and 4 bases, with 16 bases remaining between them. The germline V gene has CDR1 SGHTA and CDR2 FQGNSA.

This rearrangement joins TRBV7-2 to TRBJ2-5; possibly TRBD2 for D (5 bases). The sample was PBMCs or T cells enriched from blood (not recorded which). This TCR came from a woman aged 45 to 65 in a cohort exposed to, infected with or recovered from COVID-19 (not recorded which). The CDR3 reads CASMVKRAGETQYF. In DNA, the CDR3 is TGTGCCAGCATGGTTAAGAGGGCGGGAGAGACCCAGTACTTC.